In this sample, the clone carrying this T cell receptor (beta chain) turned up a few times. Together with a sample-barcoded 5' primer, a J-beta primer mix was included in a second PCR lasting about 6 to 11 cycles. Via MiXCR, TCRdb re-called the 5' RACE reads, giving one row per CDR3 protein. This sample yields around 800,000 distinct CDR3 sequences, of which about 42% are seen a single time; nearly 20% belongs to the top ten. The data were taken from a study of blood T cells in healthy people across ages. Samples had at least 6.5 million PBMCs isolated from them. The receptor comes from a man aged 55 to 69 in good health. Sequenced: blood.

In DNA form, the CDR3 reads TGCGCCAGCAGCCAAGAACGCCTAGCGGGGGGCCGTAATGAGCAGTTCTTC. Translating gives CASSQERLAGGRNEQFF. J is TRBJ2-1 and V is TRBV4-1; 11 nucleotides align to TRBD2. Looked up from germline, CDR1 is MGHRA and CDR2 is YSYEKL. CDR3 length: 17 amino acids. Trimming cost V 0 bases and J 7 bases; bases outside gene matches: 8.